The table lists the clone carrying this T cell receptor beta chain with many counts. What it binds is not known. The data are from a study of regulatory T cells in long-lasting Graves disease. Overall study findings and caveats: Compared with new cases, persistent Graves' patients showed reduced TCR diversity.

Time point noted: persistent/refractory GD, antithyroid drugs over 5 years with positive TRAb. TCR sequences were obtained from RNA taken from PBMCs. Those enrolled as patients came out of an endocrinology department in Xi'an, China. The authors built TCR beta libraries using iRepertoire HTBI primers and Arm-PCR of CDR3 regions. A single record per CDR3 protein comes from TCRdb applying MiXCR to the multiplex PCR reads. This table holds about 430,000 distinct CDR3 sequences, around 20% found once. The sample here was peripheral blood mononuclear cells (PBMCs), taken when the disease was refractory, from a patient treated with antithyroid drugs. The sequence came from a female donor with Graves disease.

CDR3 in DNA: TGCAGCGTTGCATGGCAGCAAGAGACCCAGTACTTC. Protein sequence: CSVAWQQETQYF. The chain couples TRBV29-1 to TRBJ2-5; D is ambiguous. The length of the CDR3 is 12 residues. V lost 4 bases to trimming and J lost 2 bases, with 8 bases between them. From germline, CDR1 is SQVTM and CDR2 ANQGSEA.